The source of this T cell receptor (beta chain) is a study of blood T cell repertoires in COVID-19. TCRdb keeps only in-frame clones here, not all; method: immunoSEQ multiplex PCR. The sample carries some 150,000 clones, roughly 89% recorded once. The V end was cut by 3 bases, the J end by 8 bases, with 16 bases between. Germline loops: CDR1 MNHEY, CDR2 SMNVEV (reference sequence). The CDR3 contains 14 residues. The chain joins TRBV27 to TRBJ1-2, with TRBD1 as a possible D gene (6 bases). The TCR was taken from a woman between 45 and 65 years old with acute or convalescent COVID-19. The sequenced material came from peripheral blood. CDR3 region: CASSFPGGAGGYTF. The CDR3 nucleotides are TGTGCCAGCAGTTTCCCGGGGGGCGCCGGGGGCTACACCTTC.